This is a list of T cell receptor beta chains from one sample in a study of blood T cell repertoires in COVID-19. Profiling relied on immunoSEQ multiplex PCR, and the TCRdb table lists in-frame clones only, not all of them. Here the sample spans around 150,000 clones, around 85% being singletons. Sequencing input: peripheral blood. Receptors were obtained from a man aged 65 to 85 with acute or convalescent COVID-19. Each CDR3 is given with its conserved first and last residue. D genes are given only for firm matches. The size field is filled for only some rows; it gives once, few, many or a size class.

TRBV6-2/TRBV6-3	TRBJ1-2	NA	NA	CASSYGSAGYGYTF	TGTGCCAGCAGTTACGGTTCGGCAGGATATGGCTACACCTTC
TRBV4-3	TRBJ2-1	NA	TRBD2	CASSQDDSGRSNEQFF	TGCGCCAGCAGCCAAGACGATAGCGGGAGAAGTAATGAGCAGTTCTTC
TRBV3-1/TRBV3-2	TRBJ2-3	NA	TRBD1	CASSQGTASTDTQYF	TGTGCCAGCAGCCAGGGGACAGCTAGCACAGATACGCAGTATTTT
TRBV19	TRBJ2-7	NA	TRBD1	CASTRTGGGYEQYF	TGTGCCAGTACCCGGACAGGGGGCGGCTACGAGCAGTACTTC
TRBV28	TRBJ2-7	few	NA	CASSRTTGEQYF	TGTGCCAGCAGCCGGACCACGGGGGAGCAGTACTTC
TRBV15	TRBJ2-6	NA	NA	CATSRVRGSSGANVLTF	TGTGCCACCAGCAGAGTCAGGGGCAGCTCTGGGGCCAACGTCCTGACTTTC
TRBV5-5	TRBJ1-4	NA	NA	CASSLAANEKLFF	TGTGCCAGCAGCTTGGCGGCTAATGAAAAACTGTTTTTT
TRBV6-2/TRBV6-3	TRBJ2-3	NA	NA	CASSYGGQYF	TGTGCCAGCAGTTACGGGGGCCAGTATTTT
TRBV6-4	TRBJ2-3	once	NA	CASSVSSGTDTQYF	TGTGCCAGCAGTGTCTCTAGCGGCACAGATACGCAGTATTTT
TRBV2	TRBJ1-2	NA	NA	CASSEPGQLSYSYTF	TGTGCCAGCAGTGAGCCCGGACAGCTCTCTTATAGCTACACCTTC
TRBV11-2	TRBJ2-7	NA	TRBD1	CASSSYYSGTGGDEQYF	TGTGCCAGCAGCTCATATTATTCGGGTACAGGGGGCGACGAGCAGTACTTC
TRBV29-1	TRBJ1-2	NA	TRBD1	CSVARQGAEDGYTF	TGCAGCGTTGCTAGACAGGGGGCGGAGGATGGCTACACCTTC
TRBV19	TRBJ2-1	once	TRBD2	CASSMIRGTSANEQFF	TGTGCCAGTAGTATGATTCGCGGGACTAGTGCCAATGAGCAGTTCTTC
TRBV24-1	TRBJ2-1	NA	NA	CATSDFKGDRFYNEQFF	TGTGCCACCAGTGATTTTAAGGGAGACAGGTTCTACAATGAGCAGTTCTTC
TRBV28	TRBJ1-1	NA	TRBD1	CASSSSGQVNTEAFF	TGTGCCAGCAGTTCGTCGGGACAGGTGAACACTGAAGCTTTCTTT
TRBV7-3	TRBJ2-7	NA	NA	CARRGTSSYEQYF	TGTGCCCGGAGAGGGACTTCTTCCTACGAGCAGTACTTC
TRBV7-2	TRBJ2-1	NA	TRBD2	CASHQRAGDPYNEQFF	TGTGCCAGCCACCAAAGGGCGGGAGATCCTTACAATGAGCAGTTCTTC
TRBV19	TRBJ2-5	NA	NA	CASSKGETQYF	TGTGCCAGTAGTAAGGGGGAGACCCAGTACTTC
TRBV4-3	TRBJ2-7	NA	TRBD2	CASSHELAGAYEQYF	TGCGCCAGCAGCCACGAACTAGCGGGGGCCTACGAGCAGTACTTC
TRBV29-1	TRBJ1-1	few	NA	CSGGPLVGRMNTEAFF	TGCAGCGGGGGGCCTTTGGTGGGGCGAATGAACACTGAAGCTTTCTTT
TRBV28	TRBJ2-3	once	NA	CASSTRERMTDTQYF	TGTGCCAGCAGTACTCGGGAGAGGATGACAGATACGCAGTATTTT
TRBV10-3	TRBJ2-7	NA	NA	CAISGGAQVLYEQYF	TGTGCCATCTCCGGGGGAGCACAGGTTCTCTACGAGCAGTACTTC
TRBV5-4	TRBJ1-6	NA	TRBD1	CASSFLPGQTLSPLHF	TGTGCCAGCAGCTTTCTACCGGGACAGACGCTTTCACCCCTCCACTTT
TRBV18	TRBJ2-3	NA	TRBD2	CASSPPGGSGASTDTQYF	TGTGCCAGCTCACCACCAGGCGGGAGCGGAGCTAGCACAGATACGCAGTATTTT
TRBV27	TRBJ2-2	once	NA	CASSLGRRTGELFF	TGTGCCAGCAGTTTGGGGCGACGCACCGGGGAGCTGTTTTTT
TRBV9	TRBJ1-2	few	TRBD1	CASSVGQGALGGYTF	TGTGCCAGCAGCGTAGGGCAGGGGGCCCTCGGCGGCTACACCTTC
TRBV15	TRBJ2-5	once	NA	CATSRDRETLATQYF	TGTGCCACCAGCAGAGATAGGGAGACCCTAGCGACCCAGTACTTC
TRBV19	TRBJ2-1	NA	TRBD2	CASSILAVYNEQFF	TGTGCCAGTAGTATCCTAGCGGTTTACAATGAGCAGTTCTTC